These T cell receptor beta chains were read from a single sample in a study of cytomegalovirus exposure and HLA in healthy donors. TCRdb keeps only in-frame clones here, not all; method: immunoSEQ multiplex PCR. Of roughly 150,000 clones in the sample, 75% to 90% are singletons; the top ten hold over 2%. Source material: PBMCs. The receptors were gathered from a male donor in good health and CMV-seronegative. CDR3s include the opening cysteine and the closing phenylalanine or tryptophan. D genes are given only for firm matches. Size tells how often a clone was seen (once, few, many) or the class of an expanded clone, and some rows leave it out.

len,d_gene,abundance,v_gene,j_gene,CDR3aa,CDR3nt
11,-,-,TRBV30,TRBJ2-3,CAQGQTVTQYF,TGTGCCCAGGGGCAGACAGTTACGCAGTATTTT
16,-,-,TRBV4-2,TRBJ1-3,CASSQGQGPSGNTIYF,TGTGCCAGCAGCCAAGGGCAGGGGCCCTCTGGAAACACCATATATTTT
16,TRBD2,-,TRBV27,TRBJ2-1,CASSHSSGGVLHEQFF,TGTGCCAGCAGCCATTCTAGCGGGGGAGTATTACATGAGCAGTTCTTC
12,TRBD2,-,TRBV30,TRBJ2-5,CAWSREGETQYF,TGTGCCTGGAGTAGGGAGGGGGAGACCCAGTACTTC
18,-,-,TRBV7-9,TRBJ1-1,CASSPYDSEPTMNTEAFF,TGTGCCAGCAGCCCATACGACAGCGAACCAACGATGAACACTGAAGCTTTCTTT
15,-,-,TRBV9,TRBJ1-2,CASSVGQSRWNGYTF,TGTGCCAGCAGCGTAGGACAATCGCGATGGAACGGCTACACCTTC
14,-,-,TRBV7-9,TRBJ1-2,CSSSFGGTTYGYTF,TGTTCCAGCAGCTTCGGGGGGACGACCTATGGCTACACCTTC
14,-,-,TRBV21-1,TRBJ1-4,CASSKRATNEKLFF,TGTGCCAGCAGCAAGAGGGCAACTAATGAAAAACTGTTTTTT
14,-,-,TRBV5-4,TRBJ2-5,CASSLVGNQETQYF,TGTGCCAGCAGCTTAGTTGGCAATCAAGAGACCCAGTACTTC
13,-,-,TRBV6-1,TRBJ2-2,CASIVYRTGELFF,TGTGCCAGCATCGTTTATCGCACCGGGGAGCTGTTTTTT
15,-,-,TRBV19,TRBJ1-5,CASSIGGYSNQPQHF,TGTGCCAGTAGTATAGGAGGGTATAGCAATCAGCCCCAGCATTTT
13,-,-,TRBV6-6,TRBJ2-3,CASSYPGTDTQYF,TGTGCCAGCAGTTATCCAGGCACAGATACGCAGTATTTT
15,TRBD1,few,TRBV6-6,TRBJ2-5,CASSPTGGWEETQYF,TGTGCCAGCAGCCCGACAGGGGGTTGGGAGGAGACCCAGTACTTC
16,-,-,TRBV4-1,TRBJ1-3,CASSPIPDSSGNTIYF,TGCGCCAGCAGCCCCATCCCAGACAGCTCTGGAAACACCATATATTTT
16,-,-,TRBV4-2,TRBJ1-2,CASSQDESGARYGYTF,TGTGCCAGCAGCCAAGACGAGTCTGGGGCGCGGTATGGCTACACCTTC
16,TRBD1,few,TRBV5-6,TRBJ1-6,CASSRGIQGAGSPLHF,TGTGCCAGCAGCCGAGGGATACAGGGGGCTGGATCACCCCTCCACTTT
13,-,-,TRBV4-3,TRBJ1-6,CASNRDGNSPLHF,TGCGCCAGCAACAGGGATGGAAATTCACCCCTCCACTTT
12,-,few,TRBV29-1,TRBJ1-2,CSVGIQGRGYTF,TGCAGCGTAGGGATCCAGGGTCGTGGCTACACCTTC
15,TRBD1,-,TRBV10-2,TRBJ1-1,CASSEYRGPNTEAFF,TGCGCCAGCAGTGAGTACAGGGGACCGAACACTGAAGCTTTCTTT
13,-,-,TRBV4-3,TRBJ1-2,CASSQDQGLGYTF,TGCGCCAGCAGCCAAGATCAGGGTCTTGGCTACACCTTC
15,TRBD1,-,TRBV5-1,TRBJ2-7,CASSVDREGPYEQYF,TGCGCCAGCAGCGTGGACAGGGAAGGCCCCTACGAGCAGTACTTC
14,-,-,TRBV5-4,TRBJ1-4,CASSSTPKEEKLFF,TGTGCCAGCAGCTCCACACCGAAGGAGGAAAAACTGTTTTTT
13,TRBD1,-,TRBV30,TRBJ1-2,CAWRPDRHYGYTF,TGTGCCTGGAGACCGGACAGGCACTATGGCTACACCTTC
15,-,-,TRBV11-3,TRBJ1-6,CASTSRRPPNSPLHF,TGTGCCAGCACCTCCCGGAGGCCTCCTAATTCACCCCTCCACTTT
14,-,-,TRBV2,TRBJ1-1,CAVTDIWRRTEAFF,TGTGCCGTTACAGATATTTGGAGGAGAACTGAAGCTTTCTTT
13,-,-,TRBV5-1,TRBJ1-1,CASSWTPVTEAFF,TGCGCCAGCAGCTGGACACCGGTCACTGAAGCTTTCTTT
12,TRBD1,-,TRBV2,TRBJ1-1,CANQDRGTEAFF,TGTGCCAACCAAGACAGGGGGACCGAAGCTTTCTTT
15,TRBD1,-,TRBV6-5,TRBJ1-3,CASSLTGGEGNTIYF,TGTGCCAGCAGTTTGACAGGGGGTGAAGGAAACACCATATATTTT
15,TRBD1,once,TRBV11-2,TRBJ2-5,CASSLDEGARETQYF,TGTGCCAGCAGCTTAGACGAGGGGGCCCGGGAGACCCAGTACTTC
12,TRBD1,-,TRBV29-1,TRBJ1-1,CSVGTGDTEAFF,TGCAGCGTGGGGACAGGGGACACTGAAGCTTTCTTT
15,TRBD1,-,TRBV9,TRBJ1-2,CASSAQATGGFGYTF,TGTGCCAGCAGCGCCCAAGCGACAGGGGGGTTTGGCTACACCTTC
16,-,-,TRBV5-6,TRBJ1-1,CASSAPGREPGTEAFF,TGTGCCAGCAGCGCCCCCGGGCGGGAGCCTGGCACTGAAGCTTTCTTT
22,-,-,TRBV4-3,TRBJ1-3,CASSQDLPGGRVHAGERNTIYF,TGCGCCAGCAGCCAAGATCTCCCCGGGGGAAGGGTACATGCGGGAGAAAGAAACACCATATATTTT
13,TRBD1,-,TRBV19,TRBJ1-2,CASRGQGSYGYTF,TGTGCCAGCCGAGGACAGGGCAGCTATGGCTACACCTTC
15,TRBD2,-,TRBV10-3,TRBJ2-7,CAIREGRAETYEQYF,TGTGCCATCAGGGAGGGGAGGGCTGAAACCTACGAGCAGTACTTC
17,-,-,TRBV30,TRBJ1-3,CAWRSRDTQRSGNTIYF,TGTGCCTGGAGAAGTCGGGACACCCAGCGATCTGGAAACACCATATATTTT
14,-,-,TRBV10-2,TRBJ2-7,CASSEPGQSYEQYF,TGCGCCAGCAGTGAACCAGGTCAATCCTACGAGCAGTACTTC
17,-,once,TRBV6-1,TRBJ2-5,CASSEATRRGGIKTQYF,TGTGCCAGCAGTGAAGCGACTCGGAGAGGGGGAATTAAGACCCAGTACTTC
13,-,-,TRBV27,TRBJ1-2,CASSYSGNYGYTF,TGTGCCAGCAGCTATAGCGGAAACTATGGCTACACCTTC
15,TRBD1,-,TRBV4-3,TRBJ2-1,CASSQPGQYYNEQFF,TGCGCCAGCAGCCAGCCGGGACAGTACTACAATGAGCAGTTCTTC
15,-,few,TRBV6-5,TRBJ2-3,CASSYYNVVTDTQYF,TGTGCCAGCAGTTATTATAATGTAGTTACAGATACGCAGTATTTT
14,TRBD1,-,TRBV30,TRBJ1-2,CAWKRTGGSYGYTF,TGTGCCTGGAAGAGGACAGGGGGCAGCTATGGCTACACCTTC
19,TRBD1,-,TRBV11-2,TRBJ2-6,CASPREGPGQSSGANVLTF,TGTGCCAGCCCCCGTGAGGGGCCGGGACAGAGCTCTGGGGCCAACGTCCTGACTTTC
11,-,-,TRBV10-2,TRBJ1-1,CASSDGRELFF,TGCGCCAGCAGTGATGGGAGGGAGCTTTTCTTT
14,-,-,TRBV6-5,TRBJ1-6,CASRQMDIFSPLHF,TGTGCCAGCAGACAGATGGACATTTTTTCACCCCTCCACTTT
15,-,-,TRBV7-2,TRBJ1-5,CASSREGVHNQPQHF,TGTGCCAGCAGCCGCGAGGGAGTACACAATCAGCCCCAGCATTTT
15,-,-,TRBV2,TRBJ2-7,CASSVSPDSPYERYF,TGTGCCAGCAGTGTGTCCCCGGACAGCCCCTACGAGCGGTACTTC
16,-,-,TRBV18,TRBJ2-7,CASSPTVETTSYEQYF,TGTGCCAGCTCACCAACGGTTGAGACAACGTCCTACGAGCAGTACTTC
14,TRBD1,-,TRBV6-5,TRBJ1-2,CASSYTGGSYGYTF,TGTGCCAGCAGTTATACAGGGGGCTCCTATGGCTACACCTTC
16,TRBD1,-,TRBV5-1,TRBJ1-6,CASSVGGGQGYSPLHF,TGCGCCAGCAGCGTAGGAGGGGGACAGGGTTATTCACCCCTCCACTTT
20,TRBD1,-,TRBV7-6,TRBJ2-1,CASRSTGTGGGRGSSSEQFF,TGTGCCAGCAGAAGTACCGGGACAGGGGGCGGGCGGGGGTCAAGCAGTGAGCAGTTCTTC
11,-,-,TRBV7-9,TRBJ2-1,CASSLEQGRFF,TGTGCCAGCAGCTTAGAACAGGGTAGGTTCTTC
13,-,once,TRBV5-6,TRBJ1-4,CASTRQDGEKLFF,TGTGCCAGCACAAGGCAGGATGGAGAAAAACTGTTTTTT
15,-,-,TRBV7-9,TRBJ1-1,CASSLGFGRNAEAFF,TGTGCCAGCAGCTTAGGGTTCGGGAGAAACGCTGAAGCTTTCTTT